Included here is one T cell receptor beta chain sequence, with context. Its antigen is unknown. This CDR3 contains 14 residues. The ends were cut back, 4 bases at V and 0 bases at J, with 10 bases in the middle. CDR1 is MNHEY and CDR2 is SMNVEV in the germline V gene (reference sequence). This sample stems from a study of STAT5B mutations in CD4+ large granular lymphocyte leukemia. Study outcomes and limitations: Data were not HLA-matched across samples.

Clones were read by immunoSEQ multiplex PCR, and TCRdb kept only the in-frame ones, dropping some. The sample holds fewer than 30,000 clones, roughly three quarters seen once. This receptor was taken from a human donor in good health. The source material was CD4+ T cells from blood buffy coats. V usage is TRBV27 and J usage is TRBJ2-7, with D unclear. In DNA form, the CDR3 reads TGTGCCAGCAGTTACTTAGCCGGCTCCTACGAGCAGTACTTC. It translates to CASSYLAGSYEQYF.